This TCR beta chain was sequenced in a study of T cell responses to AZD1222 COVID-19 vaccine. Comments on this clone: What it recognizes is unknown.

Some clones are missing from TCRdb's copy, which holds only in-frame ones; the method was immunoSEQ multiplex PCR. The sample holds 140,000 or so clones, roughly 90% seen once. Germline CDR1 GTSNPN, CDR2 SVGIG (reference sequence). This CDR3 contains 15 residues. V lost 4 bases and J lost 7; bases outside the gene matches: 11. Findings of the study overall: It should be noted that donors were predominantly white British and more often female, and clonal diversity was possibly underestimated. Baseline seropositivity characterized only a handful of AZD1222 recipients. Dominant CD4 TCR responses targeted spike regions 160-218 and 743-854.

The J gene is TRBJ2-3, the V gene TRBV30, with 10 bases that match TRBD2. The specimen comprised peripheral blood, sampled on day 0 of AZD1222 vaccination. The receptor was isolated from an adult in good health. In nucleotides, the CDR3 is TGTGCCTGGAACCGCGGCCTTAGCGGGAGGAATACGCAGTATTTT. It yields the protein CAWNRGLSGRNTQYF.